This TCR beta chain was captured in a study of identical twins. From the 5' RACE reads, TCRdb called clonotypes with MiXCR, one entry per CDR3 protein. The table includes about 430,000 distinct CDR3 sequences, around 20% detected once. Overall study results and limits: Out-of-frame alpha sequences shared by twins were enriched for low generation probability.

In this sample, this clonotype turned up many times. Its specificity is unknown. The CDR3 contains 14 residues. V lost 4 bases and J 7 bases, leaving 13 bases between the germline ends. Germline CDR1 SGHAT, CDR2 FQNNGV. The clonotype was recovered from a man aged 50-59 years in good health. The rearrangement links TRBV11-2 to TRBJ2-2, with D possibly being TRBD1 (6 bases). Sequencing was performed on naive T cells sorted from blood. The CDR3 DNA reads TGTGCCAGCAGCTCCCTACAGGGACACGGGGAGCTGTTTTTT. The encoded protein is CASSSLQGHGELFF.